The clone carrying this T cell receptor (beta chain) was observed a handful of times. Its antigen is not known. These data are taken from a study of cytomegalovirus exposure and HLA in healthy donors. Study-level results: Immune exposure data for these donors was limited to CMV serostatus. Later genetic work tied a missense DCLRE1C variant to beta-chain V and J trimming. The study found most TCR sequences rare, yet found some public TCRs in many donors.

CDR1 and CDR2 (germline): MNHEY, SMNVEV (reference sequence). Trimming at V came to 5 bases and at J to 4 bases, leaving 8 bases not matched to a gene. This CDR3 comprises 15 residues. The PCR made use of 60 Vbeta and 13 Jbeta primers. Profiled with immunoSEQ multiplex PCR; TCRdb holds only in-frame clones, not every one. The profile shows some 130,000 clones, under 90% of them singletons. The specimen sequenced was PBMCs. The chain couples TRBV27 to TRBJ1-3; 7 bases line up with TRBD1. The source of this sequence is a man aged 18 to 29 in good health and CMV-seronegative. The CDR3 region is CASSPRGLWGNTIYF. Here the CDR3 DNA reads TGTGCCAGCAGTCCAAGGGGGCTTTGGGGAAACACCATATATTTT.